This T cell receptor (beta chain) was documented in a study of beta chain features in type 1 diabetes. Study outcomes and limitations: Cells with high TCR expression could be over-represented by cDNA sequencing.

Only a few counts were recorded for this clone. Its specificity is not known. Sequenced material consisted of expressed TCRB transcripts (all of the isolated RNA was reverse transcribed). TCRdb's table, derived via immunoSEQ multiplex PCR, lists solely in-frame clones and lacks some. The sample shows about 900,000 clones, roughly 17% of them seen only once. Germline CDR1 is SGHAT and CDR2 is FQNNGV. This CDR3 has 12 residues. Trimming cost V 2 bases and J 10 bases, with 8 bases left between them. Sequencing was carried out using naive CD4+ T cells from blood. The receptor was isolated from a woman younger than 30 in good health. The chain uses TRBV11-2 and TRBJ2-2; D is uncertain. CDR3 DNA: TGTGCCAGCAGCTTACGCGATGAGGAGCTGTTTTTT. This encodes CASSLRDEELFF.